These 26 T cell receptor beta chains share one sample of origin, sequenced in a study of Ad26.COV2.S vaccination and SARS-CoV-2 variants. Measured with immunoSEQ multiplex PCR; TCRdb has only the in-frame clones, and not every one. The table has some 390,000 clones, about 89% seen once; the top ten hold around 1.8%. The treatment here: some 19 received Ad26.COV2.S at low or high dose, single or two shots; five or six received placebo; per-sample allocation not given. At day 63 after the first vaccine or placebo injection, samples were drawn. The input for sequencing was peripheral blood, taken in a trial of Ad26.COV2.S vaccine versus placebo. The receptors were sampled from a person between 18 and 59 years old who received the Ad26.COV2.S COVID-19 vaccine or a placebo.

The chain carries TRBV5-4 and TRBJ2-1; 7 bases agree with TRBD2. V shed 0 bases, J shed 2 bases, and the junction held 8 bases outside the gene matches. The length of the CDR3 is 17 residues. Germline V gives CDR1 SGHNT, CDR2 YYREEE (reference sequence). CDR3 sequence (DNA): TGTGCCAGCAGCTTGGCCAAGGTGGGAGGGCCCTACAATGAGCAGTTCTTC. Amino acids: CASSLAKVGGPYNEQFF.

The chain carries TRBV2 and TRBJ2-1; D is perhaps TRBD2 (6 bases). Trimming shortened V by 6 bases and J by 6 bases, and 18 bases separated the two germline ends. The CDR3 contains 15 residues. Germline CDR1 is SNHLY and CDR2 is FYNNEI. DNA of the CDR3: TGTGCCAGCAGGATAAGGTGGGAGGCGGGCAATGAGCAGTTCTTC. Amino acids: CASRIRWEAGNEQFF.

The V call is TRBV4-3, the J call TRBJ1-1, with no clear D. Germline-derived CDR1 and CDR2 are LGHNA and YSLEER. This CDR3 has 15 amino acids. V lost 1 base, J lost 5 bases, and 14 bases lay in between. CDR3 nucleotides: TGCGCCAGCAGCCAAGCGGGAATACTCCGAACTGAAGCTTTCTTT. Amino acid sequence: CASSQAGILRTEAFF.

The V call is TRBV29-1, the J call TRBJ2-7; unclear D gene. In germline, CDR1 is SQVTM, CDR2 ANQGSEA. V was trimmed by 2 bases and J by 2 bases, leaving 10 bases between them. The CDR3 is made up of 13 amino acids. CDR3 sequence: CSVETDRTYEQYF. CDR3 in DNA: TGCAGCGTTGAAACTGATCGAACCTACGAGCAGTACTTC.

This chain joins TRBV6-5 and TRBJ2-3, with a possible D match to TRBD2 (6 bases). V was shortened by 6 bases and J by 0 bases, with 7 bases between the two germline ends. Germline CDR1 is MNHEY and CDR2 is SVGAGI. The CDR3 is 13 residues long. In nucleotides, the CDR3 is TGTGCCAGCAGCCGGGGGAGCACAGATACGCAGTATTTT. Amino acid sequence: CASSRGSTDTQYF.

The chain links TRBV15 to TRBJ1-5; 7 bases align to TRBD1. Trimming cost V 2 bases and J 10 bases; bases outside gene matches: 2. There are 12 residues in the CDR3. CDR1 is LNHNV and CDR2 is YYDKDF in the germline V gene (reference sequence). The CDR3 loop is CATSRQGGPQHF. Written as DNA, the CDR3 is TGTGCCACCAGCAGACAGGGGGGACCCCAGCATTTT.

The chain links TRBV6-5 to TRBJ2-1; no reliable D call. The CDR3 loop spans 12 amino acids. Germline values: CDR1 MNHEY, CDR2 SVGAGI. V was pared by 8 bases and J by 0 bases, with 5 bases between. In nucleotides, the CDR3 is TGTGCCAGCCGGGTCTCCTACAATGAGCAGTTCTTC. Its translation is CASRVSYNEQFF.

The chain has TRBV6-1 and TRBJ1-2; D gene uncertain. CDR1 MNHNS and CDR2 SASEGT come from the germline V gene. This CDR3 contains 16 residues. The V end lost 0 bases, the J end lost 3 bases, and 14 bases lay between the germline ends. The CDR3 DNA is TGTGCCAGCAGTGAAGCTCTTGGGGAGCCCTACTATGGCTACACCTTC. Translated, it gives CASSEALGEPYYGYTF.

The chain combines TRBV19 with TRBJ2-1; perhaps TRBD1 as D (6 bases). Per germline, CDR1 LNHDA and CDR2 SQIVND (reference sequence). The CDR3 runs to 14 residues. The V gene lost 6 bases and the J gene lost 2 bases, with 11 bases spanning the gap. The DNA for the CDR3 is TGTGCCAGTAGGACCCGACAGGCCTACAATGAGCAGTTCTTC. It yields the protein CASRTRQAYNEQFF.

This clone occurred a few times. The genes are TRBV6-5 and TRBJ2-7, with TRBD1 matching 9 bases. The CDR3 runs to 15 residues. Germline V gene data show CDR1 as MNHEY and CDR2 as SVGAGI. Germline trimming cut 1 base from V and 0 bases from J; bases unmatched to any gene: 1. The CDR3 DNA sequence: TGTGCCAGCAGTTACTTGGGACAGGGCTCCTACGAGCAGTACTTC. Amino acids: CASSYLGQGSYEQYF.

J is TRBJ2-5 and V is TRBV6-5; D is unclear. The V end lost 6 bases, the J end lost 2 bases, and 7 bases lay between the germline ends. CDR1 is MNHEY, CDR2 SVGAGI, per germline. CDR3 length: 12 amino acids. The CDR3 reads CASRATQETQYF. CDR3 coding DNA: TGTGCCAGCAGGGCGACACAAGAGACCCAGTACTTC.

The chain combines TRBV12-3 or TRBV12-4 with TRBJ1-5, with no clear D. Trimming stripped 6 bases from V and 7 bases from J, with 10 bases between. The CDR3 is 12 amino acids. CDR3 residues: CASRQPNQPQHF. DNA for the CDR3: TGTGCCAGCAGACAACCTAACCAGCCCCAGCATTTT.

The genes are TRBV30 and TRBJ2-7; D unresolved. Germline CDR1 is GTSNPN and CDR2 is SVGIG (reference sequence). CDR3 size: 14 residues. The V end lost 4 bases, the J end lost 0 bases, and 13 bases lay between the germline ends. CDR3: CAWKSWQSSYEQYF. DNA of the CDR3: TGTGCCTGGAAATCCTGGCAGAGCTCCTACGAGCAGTACTTC.

This sequence joins TRBV27 and TRBJ2-3; 10 bases agree with TRBD2. Germline-derived CDR1 and CDR2 are MNHEY and SMNVEV (reference sequence). The CDR3 extends over 15 amino acids. After removal of 7 bases from V and 3 bases from J, the junction contained 7 bases not matched to a gene. The CDR3 loop is CASKSASGRTDTQYF. Here the CDR3 DNA reads TGTGCCAGCAAGTCGGCTAGCGGGAGAACAGATACGCAGTATTTT.

The V call is TRBV9, the J call TRBJ2-1; 8 nucleotides line up with TRBD2. CDR1 is SGDLS and CDR2 is YYNGEE in the germline V gene. The CDR3 spans 15 residues. V was pared by 4 bases and J by 8 bases, with 11 bases of the junction left unmatched. This CDR3 reads CASSRGGAGTDEQFF. Here the CDR3 DNA reads TGTGCCAGCAGCCGGGGGGGCGCAGGGACGGATGAGCAGTTCTTC.

The chain has TRBV16 and TRBJ1-2, with 8 bases aligning to TRBD1. This CDR3 is built from 13 residues. CDR1 is KGHSY, CDR2 FQNENV, per germline. V was pared by 2 bases and J by 8 bases, with 4 bases of the junction left unmatched. The CDR3 spells CASSQGTGRGYTF. As DNA, the CDR3 is TGTGCCAGCAGCCAAGGGACAGGTAGAGGCTACACCTTC. Supplemented by reference TRBV16 and TRBJ1-2, the full variable domain reads GEEVAQTPKHLVRGEGQKAKLYCAPIKGHSYVFWYQQVLKNEFKFLISFQNENVFDETGMPKERFSAKCLPNSPCSLEIQATKLEDSAVYFCASSQGTGRGYTFGSGTRLTVV.

V and J are TRBV9 and TRBJ1-2; 7 bases are shared with TRBD1. This CDR3 is built from 15 residues. V lost 4 bases and J lost 7; bases outside the gene matches: 13. Germline V CDR1 and CDR2: SGDLS, YYNGEE. Written as DNA, the CDR3 is TGTGCCAGCAGCCCTATAGGACAGGTCCCTAGTGGCTACACCTTC. As protein: CASSPIGQVPSGYTF.

The chain uses TRBV19 and TRBJ1-2, with 7 bases lining up with TRBD1. Germline-derived CDR1 and CDR2 are LNHDA and SQIVND (reference sequence). V gave up 4 bases and J gave up 7 bases; unmatched junction bases: 3. There are 12 residues in the CDR3. CDR3 protein: CASSNDRVGYTF. In DNA form, the CDR3 reads TGTGCCAGTAGTAATGACAGGGTTGGCTACACCTTC.

Written as DNA, the CDR3 is TGTGCCAGCAGCTTGAGGTCCAGGGGGCGCGACACCTTC. It codes for CASSLRSRGRDTF. This chain joins TRBV5-6 and TRBJ1-2; 8 bases map to TRBD1. The germline gives CDR1 SGHDT, CDR2 YYEEEE. With V trimmed by 1 base and J by 12 bases, 8 bases remained unmatched. There are 13 residues in the CDR3.

The chain uses TRBV24-1 and TRBJ2-1, with 7 bases lining up with TRBD2. Germline V gene lookup returns CDR1 KGHDR and CDR2 SFDVKD. V dropped 3 bases and J dropped 5; count of bases not matched to a gene: 12. CDR3 size: 17 residues. CDR3 sequence reads: CATSDTRGRGSDNEQFF. CDR3 bases: TGTGCCACCAGTGATACTCGCGGGAGAGGTTCCGACAATGAGCAGTTCTTC.

This rearrangement joins TRBV12-3 or TRBV12-4 to TRBJ1-2, with unresolved D. Trimming took off 1 base at V and 3 bases at J, with 6 bases between the two ends. There are 13 residues in the CDR3. CDR3 bases: TGTGCCAGCAGTTTAGGCCAGTACTATGGCTACACCTTC. It is translated as CASSLGQYYGYTF.

The rearrangement links TRBV10-3 to TRBJ1-1, with a possible D match to TRBD1 (5 bases). The V gene lost 2 bases and the J gene lost 3 bases, with 13 bases spanning the gap. This CDR3 spans 15 amino acids. Germline CDR1 reads ENHRY; CDR2 reads SYGVKD. The CDR3 region is CAISERGAGDTEAFF. In DNA form, the CDR3 reads TGTGCCATCAGTGAGCGCGGGGCGGGCGACACTGAAGCTTTCTTT.

The CDR3 loop is CASSITGVVYGYTF. The CDR3 DNA reads TGTGCCAGTAGTATAACAGGCGTCGTCTATGGCTACACCTTC. The J gene is TRBJ1-2, the V gene TRBV19, with D perhaps TRBD1 (5 bases). The V and J ends lost 2 bases and 4 bases respectively, with 11 bases between them. The CDR3 runs 14 residues. Germline V gives CDR1 LNHDA, CDR2 SQIVND (reference sequence).

V is TRBV10-2 and J is TRBJ2-7; D call uncertain. The CDR3 extends over 12 amino acids. The germline V gene has CDR1 WSHSY and CDR2 SAAADI. V was trimmed by 9 bases and J by 9 bases, leaving 18 bases between them. The CDR3 bases are TGCGCCAGTGGCAGCTCTGCATCCGGGCAGTACTTC. It encodes CASGSSASGQYF.

V gene TRBV5-1 combines with J gene TRBJ1-5; no reliable D call. V lost 2 bases and J 4 bases, leaving 7 bases between the germline ends. The germline V gene encodes CDR1 SGHRS and CDR2 YFSETQ. The CDR3 length is 13 residues. This CDR3 reads CASSFAPNQPQHF. The CDR3 DNA reads TGCGCCAGCAGCTTTGCCCCAAATCAGCCCCAGCATTTT.

The rearrangement links TRBV15 to TRBJ2-1, with D perhaps TRBD1 (6 bases). Germline values: CDR1 LNHNV, CDR2 YYDKDF (reference sequence). This CDR3 is 16 amino acids long. With 5 bases removed from V and 6 bases from J, the gap between germline ends came to 20 bases. CDR3 coding DNA: TGTGCCACCAGCCGGCCCTCGGGCAGGGGTACCAATGAGCAGTTCTTC. This gives the protein CATSRPSGRGTNEQFF.